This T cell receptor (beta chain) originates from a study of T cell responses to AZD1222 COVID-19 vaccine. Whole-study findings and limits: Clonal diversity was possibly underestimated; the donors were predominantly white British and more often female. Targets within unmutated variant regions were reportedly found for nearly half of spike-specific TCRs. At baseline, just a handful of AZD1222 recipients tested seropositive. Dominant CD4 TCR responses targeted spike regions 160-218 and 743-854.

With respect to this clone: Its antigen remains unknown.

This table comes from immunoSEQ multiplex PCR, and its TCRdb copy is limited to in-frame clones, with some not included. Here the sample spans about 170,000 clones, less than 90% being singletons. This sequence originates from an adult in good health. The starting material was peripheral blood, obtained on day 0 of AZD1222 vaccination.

In DNA form, the CDR3 reads TGTGCCAGCAAACTTAGGACAGGGGGGAATGAAAAACTGTTTTTT. The encoded protein is CASKLRTGGNEKLFF. V is TRBV28 and J is TRBJ1-4, with 10 bases fitting TRBD1. The CDR3 contains 15 residues. V shed 7 bases and J 5 bases; nucleotides not matched to a gene: 7. Germline lookup yields CDR1 MDHEN and CDR2 SYDVKM.